A single sample is the source of the 10 T cell receptor beta chains below, sequenced in a study of OX40 agonist ivuxolimab in advanced cancers. This table comes from immunoSEQ multiplex PCR, and its TCRdb copy is limited to in-frame clones, with some not included. The sample contains about 33,000 clones, roughly 68% of which appear only once. The input for sequencing was CD4+ or CD8+ T cells sorted from blood, taken in a trial of the OX40 agonist ivuxolimab. Every receptor here comes from an adult with an advanced solid tumor such as melanoma, head and neck, liver or kidney cancer.

The V and J genes are TRBV21-1 and TRBJ2-2; TRBD1, the D gene given by the table, was not confirmed from the DNA. TRBV21-1 is annotated as a pseudogene. This CDR3 region has 14 residues. DNA of the CDR3: TGTGCCAGCAGCAGCCCAAACAGGGTAGGGGAGCTGTTTTTT. Amino acid sequence: CASSSPNRVGELFF.

Turning to this clone: At one end the junction does not follow the germline gene, possibly because of a read error. The chain employs TRBV28 and TRBJ2-4; the match to TRBD1 covers 7 bases. CDR1 and CDR2 from the germline V gene are MDHEN and SYDVKM. The CDR3 spans 15 residues. For the CDR3, the DNA is TGTGCCAGCAGTTTATCCCTGGGACAGTTAACCCCGATGGTCTTC. Translated, it gives CASSLSLGQLTPMVF.

The chain uses TRBV25-1 and TRBJ2-5, with a weak D call TRBD1 (7 bases). CDR1 MGHDK and CDR2 SYGVNS come from the germline V gene. V shed 8 bases and J shed 5 bases, with 15 bases lying between them. The CDR3 totals 13 residues. The CDR3 DNA reads as TGTGCCAGCTGGACAGGTCGGGGGGAGACCCAGTACTTC. Translation: CASWTGRGETQYF.

This clone was recorded a few times. The chain has TRBV6-1 and TRBJ2-7; maybe TRBD2 (5 bases). The CDR3 length is 16 residues. Germline-derived CDR1 and CDR2 are MNHNS and SASEGT. V shed 4 bases and J shed 6 bases, with 22 bases lying between them. CDR3 residues: CASSGTTGLGVGEQYF. DNA for the CDR3: TGTGCCAGCAGTGGCACCACGGGTCTCGGGGTGGGCGAGCAGTACTTC.

The J gene is TRBJ2-7, the V gene TRBV7-8; 9 positions agree with TRBD1. Germline V gives CDR1 SGHVS, CDR2 FQNEAQ. The junction had 5 bases not matched to a gene; V was cut back by 6 bases and J by 2 bases. This CDR3 has 14 residues. The CDR3 DNA follows: TGTGCCAGCAGATCACGGACAGGGGCCTACGAGCAGTACTTC. As protein: CASRSRTGAYEQYF. Based on the CDR3 plus reference TRBV7-8 and TRBJ2-7, the full variable domain is GAGVSQSPRYKVAKRGQDVALRCDPISGHVSLFWYQQALGQGPEFLTYFQNEAQLDKSGLPSDRFFAERPEGSVSTLKIQRTQQEDSAVYLCASRSRTGAYEQYFGPGTRLTVT.

The V gene is TRBV10-3, the J gene TRBJ1-1; D unresolved. Looked up from germline, CDR1 is ENHRY and CDR2 is SYGVKD. Deletions cut 10 bases from V and 3 bases from J, with 9 bases between. The CDR3 totals 11 residues. Written as DNA, the CDR3 is TGTGCCACGCGGGAGGACACTGAAGCTTTCTTT. This translates into CATREDTEAFF.

V gene TRBV30 combines with J gene TRBJ2-1, with D hard to call. This CDR3 spans 11 amino acids. Trimming removed 0 bases at V and 6 bases at J, with 3 bases between. CDR1 is GTSNPN, CDR2 SVGIG, per germline (reference sequence). The CDR3, as DNA: TGTGCCTGGAGTGTAAGCAATGAGCAGTTCTTC. It specifies CAWSVSNEQFF.

The V call is TRBV10-3, the J call TRBJ1-4; D is perhaps TRBD1 (5 bases). There are 12 residues in the CDR3. Trimming shortened V by 6 bases and J by 8 bases, and 10 bases separated the two germline ends. CDR1 and CDR2 (germline): ENHRY, SYGVKD. DNA for the CDR3: TGTGCCATCAGAGGGGTAGGCGAAAAACTGTTTTTT. This sequence encodes CAIRGVGEKLFF.

This clone was detected only once. The chain uses TRBV19 and TRBJ2-3; D unresolved. Germline CDR1 and CDR2: LNHDA and SQIVND (reference sequence). Between the trimmed V and J ends, which lost 3 bases and 3 bases, there was a span of 10 bases. This CDR3 contains 14 residues. The CDR3 is CASSIPGRTDTQYF. Written as DNA, the CDR3 is TGTGCCAGTAGTATCCCTGGACGGACAGATACGCAGTATTTT.

This chain joins TRBV9 and TRBJ2-2; unclear D gene. CDR1 SGDLS and CDR2 YYNGEE come from the germline V gene. V was clipped by 2 bases and J by 2 bases, with 16 bases between them. This CDR3 region has 17 residues. The DNA for the CDR3 is TGTGCCAGCAGCGTGAGGCCCTTGGGCAGAAACACCGGGGAGCTGTTTTTT. Translating gives CASSVRPLGRNTGELFF.